This T cell receptor (beta chain) derives from a study of T cell responses to AZD1222 COVID-19 vaccine. Study-level results: Following two doses of AZD1222, Spike-specific TCR breadth and depth rose.

As for this clone: Antigen unknown.

Germline V gene lookup returns CDR1 MDHEN and CDR2 SYDVKM. V dropped 6 bases and J dropped 0 bases, with 17 bases sitting between them. The CDR3 length is 17 residues. Clones were read by immunoSEQ multiplex PCR, and TCRdb kept only the in-frame ones, dropping some. The top ten clones hold 9% to 10% of a sample with roughly 72,000 clones, about 91% of them seen once. The starting material was peripheral blood, obtained 28 days after the second dose of the MenACWY control vaccine. The V and J genes are TRBV28 and TRBJ2-2; D ambiguous. This receptor was taken from an adult who received the MenACWY meningococcal vaccine as a control. The CDR3 coding sequence is TGTGCCAGCAGCCGCCCGTCGTGGGTTGCGAACACCGGGGAGCTGTTTTTT. Translation: CASSRPSWVANTGELFF.